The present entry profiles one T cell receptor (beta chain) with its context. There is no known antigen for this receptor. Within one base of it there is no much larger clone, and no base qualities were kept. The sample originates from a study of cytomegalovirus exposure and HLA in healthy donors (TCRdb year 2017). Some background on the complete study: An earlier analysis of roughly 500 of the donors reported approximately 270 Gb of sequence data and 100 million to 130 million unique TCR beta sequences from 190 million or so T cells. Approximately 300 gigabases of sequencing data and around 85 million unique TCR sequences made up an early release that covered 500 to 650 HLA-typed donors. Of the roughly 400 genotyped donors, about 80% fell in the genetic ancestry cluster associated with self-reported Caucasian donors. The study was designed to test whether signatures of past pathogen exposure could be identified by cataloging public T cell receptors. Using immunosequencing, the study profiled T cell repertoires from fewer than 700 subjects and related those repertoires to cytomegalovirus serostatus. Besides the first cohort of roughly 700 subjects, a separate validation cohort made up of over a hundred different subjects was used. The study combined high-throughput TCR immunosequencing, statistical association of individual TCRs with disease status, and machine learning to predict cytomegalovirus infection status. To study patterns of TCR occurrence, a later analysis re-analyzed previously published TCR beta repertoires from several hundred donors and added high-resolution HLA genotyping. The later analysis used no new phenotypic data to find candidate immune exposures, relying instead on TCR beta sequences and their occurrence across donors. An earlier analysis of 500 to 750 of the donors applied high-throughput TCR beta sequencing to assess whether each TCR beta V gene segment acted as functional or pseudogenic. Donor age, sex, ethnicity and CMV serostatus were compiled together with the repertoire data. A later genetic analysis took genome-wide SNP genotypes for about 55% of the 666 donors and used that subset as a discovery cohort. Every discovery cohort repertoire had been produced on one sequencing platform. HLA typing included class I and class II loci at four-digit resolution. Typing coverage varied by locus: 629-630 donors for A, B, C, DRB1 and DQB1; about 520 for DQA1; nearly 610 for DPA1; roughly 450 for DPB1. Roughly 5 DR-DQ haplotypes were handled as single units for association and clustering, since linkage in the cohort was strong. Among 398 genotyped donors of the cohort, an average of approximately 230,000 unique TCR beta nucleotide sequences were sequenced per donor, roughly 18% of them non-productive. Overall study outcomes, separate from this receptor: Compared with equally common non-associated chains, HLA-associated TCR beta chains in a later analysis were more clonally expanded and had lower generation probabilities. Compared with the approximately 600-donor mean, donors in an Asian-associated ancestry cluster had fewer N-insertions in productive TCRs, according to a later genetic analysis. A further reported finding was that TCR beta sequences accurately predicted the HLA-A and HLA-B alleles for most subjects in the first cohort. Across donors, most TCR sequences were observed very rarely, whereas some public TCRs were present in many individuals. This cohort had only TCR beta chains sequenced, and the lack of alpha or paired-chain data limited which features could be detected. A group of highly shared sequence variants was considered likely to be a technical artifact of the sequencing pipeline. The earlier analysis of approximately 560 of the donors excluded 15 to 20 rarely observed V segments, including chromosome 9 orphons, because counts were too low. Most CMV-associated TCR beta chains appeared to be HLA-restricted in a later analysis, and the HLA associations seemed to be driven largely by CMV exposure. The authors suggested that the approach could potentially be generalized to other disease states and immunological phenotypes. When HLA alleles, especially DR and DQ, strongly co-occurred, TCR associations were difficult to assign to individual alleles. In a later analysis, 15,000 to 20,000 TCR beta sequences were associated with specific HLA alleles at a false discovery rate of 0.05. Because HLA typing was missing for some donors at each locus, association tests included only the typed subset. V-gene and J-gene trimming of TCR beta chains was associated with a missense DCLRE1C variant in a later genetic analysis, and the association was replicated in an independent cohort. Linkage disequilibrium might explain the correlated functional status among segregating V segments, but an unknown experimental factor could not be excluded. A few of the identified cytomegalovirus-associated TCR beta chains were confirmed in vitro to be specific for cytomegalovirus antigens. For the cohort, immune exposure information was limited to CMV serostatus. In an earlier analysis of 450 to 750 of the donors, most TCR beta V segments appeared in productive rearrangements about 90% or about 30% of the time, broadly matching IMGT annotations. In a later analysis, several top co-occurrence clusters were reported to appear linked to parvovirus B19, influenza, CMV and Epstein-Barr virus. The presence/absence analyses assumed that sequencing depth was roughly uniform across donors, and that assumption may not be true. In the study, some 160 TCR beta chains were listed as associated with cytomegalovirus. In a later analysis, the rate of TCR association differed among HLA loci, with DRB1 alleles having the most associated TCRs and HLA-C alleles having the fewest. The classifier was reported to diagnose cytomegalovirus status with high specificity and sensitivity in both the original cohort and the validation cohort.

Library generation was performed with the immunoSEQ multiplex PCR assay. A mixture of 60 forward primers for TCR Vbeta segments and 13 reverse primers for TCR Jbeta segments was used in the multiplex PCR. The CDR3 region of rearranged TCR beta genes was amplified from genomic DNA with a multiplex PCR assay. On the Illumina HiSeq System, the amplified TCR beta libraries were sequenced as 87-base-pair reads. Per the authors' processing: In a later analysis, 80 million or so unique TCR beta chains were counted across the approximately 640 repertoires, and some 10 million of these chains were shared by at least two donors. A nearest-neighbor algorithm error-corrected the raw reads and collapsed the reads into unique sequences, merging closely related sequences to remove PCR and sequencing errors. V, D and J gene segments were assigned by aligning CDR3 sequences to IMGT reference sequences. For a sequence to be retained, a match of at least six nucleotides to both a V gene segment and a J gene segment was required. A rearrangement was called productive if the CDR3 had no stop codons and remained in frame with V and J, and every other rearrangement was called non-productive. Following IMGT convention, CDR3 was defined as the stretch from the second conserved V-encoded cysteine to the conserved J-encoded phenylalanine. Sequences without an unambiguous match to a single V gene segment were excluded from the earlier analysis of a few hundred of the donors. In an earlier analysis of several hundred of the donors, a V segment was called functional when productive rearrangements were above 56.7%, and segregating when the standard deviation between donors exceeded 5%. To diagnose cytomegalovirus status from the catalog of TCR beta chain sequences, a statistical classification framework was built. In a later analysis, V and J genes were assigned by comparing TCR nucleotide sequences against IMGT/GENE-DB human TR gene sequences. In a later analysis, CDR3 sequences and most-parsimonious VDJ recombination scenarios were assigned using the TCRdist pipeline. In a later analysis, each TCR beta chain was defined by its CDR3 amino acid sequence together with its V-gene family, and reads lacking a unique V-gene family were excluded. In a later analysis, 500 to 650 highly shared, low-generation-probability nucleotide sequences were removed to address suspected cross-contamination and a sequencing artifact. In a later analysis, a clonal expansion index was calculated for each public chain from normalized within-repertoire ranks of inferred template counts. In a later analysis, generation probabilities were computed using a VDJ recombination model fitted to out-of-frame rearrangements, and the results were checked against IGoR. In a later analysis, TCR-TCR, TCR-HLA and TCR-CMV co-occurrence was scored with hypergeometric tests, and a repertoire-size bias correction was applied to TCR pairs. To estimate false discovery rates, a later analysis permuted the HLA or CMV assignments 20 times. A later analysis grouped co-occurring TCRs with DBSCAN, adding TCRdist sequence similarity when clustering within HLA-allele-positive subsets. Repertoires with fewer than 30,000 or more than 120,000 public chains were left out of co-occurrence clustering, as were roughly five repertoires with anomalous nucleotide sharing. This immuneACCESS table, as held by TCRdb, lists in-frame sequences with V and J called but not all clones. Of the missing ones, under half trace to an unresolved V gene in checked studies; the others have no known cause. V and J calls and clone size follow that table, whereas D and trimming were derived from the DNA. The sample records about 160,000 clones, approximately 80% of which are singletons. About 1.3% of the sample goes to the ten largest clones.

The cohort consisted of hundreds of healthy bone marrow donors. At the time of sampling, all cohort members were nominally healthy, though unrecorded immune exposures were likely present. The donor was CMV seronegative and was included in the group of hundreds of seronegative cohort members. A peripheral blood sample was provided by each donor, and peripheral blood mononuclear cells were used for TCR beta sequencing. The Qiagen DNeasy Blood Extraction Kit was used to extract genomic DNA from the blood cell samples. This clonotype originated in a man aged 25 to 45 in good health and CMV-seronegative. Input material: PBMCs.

The CDR3 amino acid sequence is: CASSYSERGDYNEQFF. The sequenced DNA: TGTGCCAGCAGTTACTCGGAGCGCGGGGACTACAATGAGCAGTTCTTC. This receptor chain uses TRBV6-6 and TRBJ2-1; TRBD2 might be the D gene, on 6 matching bases. V was cut back by 0 bases and J by 3 bases, leaving a gap of 12 bases between them. The CDR3 starts with the cysteine, ends with the phenylalanine, and has 16 residues. Solely the CDR3 DNA is kept, with 48 bases framed from the first base. The germline V gene encodes CDR1 MNHNY and CDR2 SVGAGI (reference sequence).